These T cell receptor beta chains were read from a single sample in a study of blood T cell repertoires in COVID-19. Produced via immunoSEQ multiplex PCR; TCRdb's table is partial and in-frame only. The sample shows some 98,000 clones, about 80% of them seen only once. Sequencing was performed on peripheral blood. The receptor set was obtained from a man between 65 and 80 years old with acute or convalescent COVID-19. Each CDR3 is given with its conserved first and last residue. D genes are given only for firm matches. Some rows mark clone size as missing; the rest say once, few, many or name a class of expanded clone.

D gene	J gene	clone size	V gene	CDR3 protein	CDR3 DNA
TRBD2	TRBJ2-7	-	TRBV19	CASSGTSGGYYEQYF	TGTGCCAGTAGTGGGACTAGCGGGGGCTACTACGAGCAGTACTTC
-	TRBJ1-4	-	TRBV3-1/TRBV3-2	CASSSRRGNEKLFF	TGTGCCAGCAGTAGTCGTCGGGGGAATGAAAAACTGTTTTTT
-	TRBJ2-7	-	TRBV29-1	CSVEGNNYEQYF	TGCAGCGTTGAAGGTAACAACTACGAGCAGTACTTC
-	TRBJ1-1	-	TRBV6-5	CASSYSAGRTTEAFF	TGTGCCAGCAGTTACTCAGCAGGGAGGACCACTGAAGCTTTCTTT
-	TRBJ1-6	-	TRBV6-1	CASSELRGLNSPLHF	TGTGCCAGCAGTGAATTGCGGGGGCTCAATTCACCCCTCCACTTT
-	TRBJ2-1	-	TRBV24-1	CATSDRNEQFF	TGTGCCACCAGTGACAGAAATGAGCAGTTCTTC
-	TRBJ1-3	-	TRBV23-1	CASSQSRRSGNTIYF	TGCGCCAGCAGTCAATCCCGCAGGTCTGGAAACACCATATATTTT
TRBD1	TRBJ1-3	-	TRBV29-1	CSVETGGGNTIYF	TGCAGCGTCGAGACAGGGGGTGGAAACACCATATATTTT
TRBD1	TRBJ1-5	-	TRBV27	CASSLGTGGEKSNQPQHF	TGTGCCAGCAGTCTCGGGACAGGGGGCGAGAAGAGCAATCAGCCCCAGCATTTT
-	TRBJ1-5	once	TRBV30	CAWSLTAYSNQPQHF	TGTGCCTGGAGTTTGACAGCTTATAGCAATCAGCCCCAGCATTTT
TRBD1	TRBJ2-3	-	TRBV5-4	CASSRDRFRTDTQYF	TGTGCCAGCAGCCGGGACAGATTCCGCACAGATACGCAGTATTTT
-	TRBJ1-1	few	TRBV3-1/TRBV3-2	CASSGHPMNTEAFF	TGTGCCAGCAGCGGGCACCCTATGAACACTGAAGCTTTCTTT
-	TRBJ1-1	few	TRBV3-1/TRBV3-2	CASSPYTEGTEAFF	TGTGCCAGCAGCCCCTATACGGAGGGCACTGAAGCTTTCTTT
TRBD2	TRBJ2-5	-	TRBV11-2	CASSLQRGGPETQYF	TGTGCCAGCAGCTTACAGCGGGGGGGCCCAGAGACCCAGTACTTC
TRBD2	TRBJ2-1	once	TRBV7-2	CASSLSGGSSYNEQFF	TGTGCCAGCAGCTTAAGTGGCGGGAGCTCCTACAATGAGCAGTTCTTC
TRBD1	TRBJ1-5	-	TRBV5-4	CASSPDRGNNQPQHF	TGTGCCAGCAGCCCGGACAGGGGGAATAATCAGCCCCAGCATTTT
TRBD1	TRBJ2-5	-	TRBV18	CASSPGQGAFQETQYF	TGTGCCAGCTCACCGGGACAGGGGGCTTTCCAAGAGACCCAGTACTTC
TRBD1	TRBJ1-6	once	TRBV5-8	CASSSAGTGSRSYNSPLHF	TGTGCCAGCAGCTCAGCCGGGACAGGCTCCCGCTCCTATAATTCACCCCTCCACTTT
-	TRBJ2-2	-	TRBV9	CASSPKGLVTGELFF	TGTGCCAGCAGTCCCAAGGGACTTGTCACCGGGGAGCTGTTTTTT
-	TRBJ2-1	-	TRBV7-3	CASSSQTYNEQFF	TGTGCCAGCAGCTCCCAGACCTACAATGAGCAGTTCTTC
-	TRBJ1-4	once	TRBV7-9	CASSLVGRGEKLFF	TGTGCCAGCAGCTTAGTAGGTCGAGGTGAAAAACTGTTTTTT
TRBD1	TRBJ2-3	-	TRBV5-8	CASSPQGDREADTQYF	TGTGCCAGCAGCCCCCAAGGGGACAGGGAGGCAGATACGCAGTATTTT
-	TRBJ1-6	-	TRBV3-1/TRBV3-2	CASSGSGDSPLHF	TGTGCCAGCAGCGGGAGCGGGGATTCACCCCTCCACTTT
-	TRBJ1-2	-	TRBV27	CASSNLPQNGYTF	TGTGCCAGCAGCAATCTCCCCCAGAATGGCTACACCTTC
-	TRBJ1-2	-	TRBV5-5	CASSLAGGYGYTF	TGTGCCAGCAGCTTGGCGGGGGGCTATGGCTACACCTTC
TRBD2	TRBJ2-1	-	TRBV28	CASSPREGYYEQFF	TGTGCCAGCAGCCCGCGGGAGGGATACTATGAGCAGTTCTTC
-	TRBJ1-1	-	TRBV30	CAWQSTNMNTEAFF	TGTGCCTGGCAGTCAACAAACATGAACACTGAAGCTTTCTTT
TRBD1	TRBJ1-2	-	TRBV25-1	CASSANRGGYTF	TGTGCCAGCAGTGCGAACAGGGGTGGCTACACCTTC
TRBD1	TRBJ1-5	-	TRBV6-4	CASRKGQGNQPQHF	TGTGCCAGCAGAAAAGGACAGGGCAATCAGCCCCAGCATTTT
-	TRBJ2-5	-	TRBV11-2	CASSLMSGTQYF	TGTGCCAGCAGCTTAATGAGTGGGACCCAGTACTTC
-	TRBJ2-2	-	TRBV12-3/TRBV12-4	CASSLTSGELFF	TGTGCCAGCAGTTTAACTAGCGGGGAGCTGTTTTTT